The text below deals with one T cell receptor (beta chain). TCRdb's copy holds only in-frame clones and misses some; the assay was immunoSEQ multiplex PCR. Altogether about 410,000 clones are present, 75% to 95% being singletons, with the ten largest covering more than 6%. This sample was taken from a study of control samples from healthy donors and cancer patients. The CDR3 extends over 14 amino acids. Germline V gene data show CDR1 as LGHNA and CDR2 as YSLEER. Trimming pared 2 bases from V and 1 base from J, leaving 8 bases between. The V and J genes are TRBV4-3 and TRBJ1-1, with D possibly TRBD1 on 6 matching bases. The sequence came from a man in his forties with head and neck cancer. The sample comprised PBMCs. CDR3 sequence (DNA): TGCGCCAGCAGCCAACAGGGGCCGAACACTGAAGCTTTCTTT. Encoded protein: CASSQQGPNTEAFF.